Below are 8 T cell receptor beta chains sequenced from a single sample in a study of radiation and T cells in renal cell carcinoma. The table came from immunoSEQ multiplex PCR; TCRdb's copy has only in-frame clones and leaves some out. This table has some 130,000 clones, approximately 78% appearing once. Described time point: blood 2 weeks post-SBRT. Regarding treatment: 15 Gy SBRT to primary tumor, nephrectomy 4 weeks later. Sequenced material: blood, taken from a patient whose treatment included radiotherapy and nephrectomy. These receptors originate from a woman aged 55-70 years with renal cell carcinoma.

The V gene is TRBV7-9, the J gene TRBJ2-3; D unclear. CDR3 size: 12 residues. Germline assignment: CDR1 SEHNR and CDR2 FQNEAQ (reference sequence). Trimming took 5 bases from V and 8 from J, leaving 11 bases between them. CDR3 sequence (DNA): TGTGCCAGCAGCCACATCCTCTCTACGCAGTATTTT. It specifies CASSHILSTQYF.

The chain joins TRBV5-8 to TRBJ2-7, with a tentative D call TRBD1 (5 bases). V lost 6 bases and J lost 3, with 13 bases in between. From germline, CDR1 is SGHTS and CDR2 YDEGEE. The CDR3 totals 13 residues. CDR3 in DNA: TGTGCCAGCAACCCGGGCAGGGACTACGAGCAGTACTTC. Amino acids: CASNPGRDYEQYF.

The genes are TRBV7-9 and TRBJ2-7; 11 bases agree with TRBD1. CDR1 SEHNR and CDR2 FQNEAQ come from the germline V gene (reference sequence). With 2 bases clipped from V and 7 bases from J, the junction kept 7 bases outside the gene matches. The CDR3 contains 15 residues. The CDR3 protein is CASSLTGTGGEEQYF. CDR3 bases: TGTGCCAGCAGCTTAACCGGGACAGGGGGTGAAGAGCAGTACTTC.

By sample share, this clone is medium-sized. The V call is TRBV7-6, the J call TRBJ1-5; TRBD1 matches at 8 bases. CDR3 length: 14 amino acids. With V trimmed by 4 bases and J by 4 bases, 3 bases remained unmatched. CDR1 is SGHVS and CDR2 is FNYEAQ in the germline V gene. CDR3 sequence (DNA): TGTGCCAGCAGCTCAACAGGGGGTAATCAGCCCCAGCATTTT. Translation: CASSSTGGNQPQHF.

This clone has a single count. V and J are TRBV5-1 and TRBJ2-7, with TRBD1 as a possible D gene (6 bases). The V gene's germline CDR1 is SGHRS and CDR2 YFSETQ. The CDR3 covers 14 residues. Trimming pared 0 bases from V and 3 bases from J, leaving 10 bases between. CDR3 bases: TGCGCCAGCAGCTTGGAAGGCAGGGGCTACGAGCAGTACTTC. It yields the protein CASSLEGRGYEQYF. The variable domain in full, completed from reference TRBV5-1 and TRBJ2-7, reads KAGVTQTPRYLIKTRGQQVTLSCSPISGHRSVSWYQQTPGQGLQFLFEYFSETQRNKGNFPGRFSGRQFSNSRSEMNVSTLELGDSALYLCASSLEGRGYEQYFGPGTRLTVT.

The chain has TRBV19 and TRBJ1-6, with TRBD1 identical over 8 bases. This CDR3 contains 14 residues. Trimming removed 7 bases from V and 7 bases from J; junction bases left unmatched: 6. Germline V gives CDR1 LNHDA, CDR2 SQIVND (reference sequence). CDR3 amino acids: CASTSDRGNSPLHF. The CDR3 coding sequence is TGTGCCAGTACCTCCGACAGGGGAAATTCACCCCTCCACTTT.

This clone was counted only a few times. The rearrangement joins TRBV11-2 to TRBJ1-2, with 7 bases lining up with TRBD1. CDR3 length: 14 amino acids. After removal of 5 bases from V and 8 bases from J, the junction contained 11 bases not matched to a gene. Germline lookup yields CDR1 SGHAT and CDR2 FQNNGV. The CDR3: CASSQLDRVYGYTF. For the CDR3, the DNA is TGTGCCAGCAGCCAGCTAGACAGGGTCTACGGCTACACCTTC.

The chain combines TRBV2 with TRBJ1-1; 7 positions agree with TRBD1. Germline trimming cut 6 bases from V and 4 bases from J; bases unmatched to any gene: 11. The germline V gene has CDR1 SNHLY and CDR2 FYNNEI. The CDR3 covers 15 residues. In nucleotides, the CDR3 is TGTGCCAGCAGCCGGGACAGATCGGGGGGCACTGAAGCTTTCTTT. Amino acids: CASSRDRSGGTEAFF. Filled out from reference TRBV2 and TRBJ1-1, the complete variable domain reads EPEVTQTPSHQVTQMGQEVILRCVPISNHLYFYWYRQILGQKVEFLVSFYNNEISEKSEIFDDQFSVERPDGSNFTLKIRSTKLEDSAMYFCASSRDRSGGTEAFFGQGTRLTVV.